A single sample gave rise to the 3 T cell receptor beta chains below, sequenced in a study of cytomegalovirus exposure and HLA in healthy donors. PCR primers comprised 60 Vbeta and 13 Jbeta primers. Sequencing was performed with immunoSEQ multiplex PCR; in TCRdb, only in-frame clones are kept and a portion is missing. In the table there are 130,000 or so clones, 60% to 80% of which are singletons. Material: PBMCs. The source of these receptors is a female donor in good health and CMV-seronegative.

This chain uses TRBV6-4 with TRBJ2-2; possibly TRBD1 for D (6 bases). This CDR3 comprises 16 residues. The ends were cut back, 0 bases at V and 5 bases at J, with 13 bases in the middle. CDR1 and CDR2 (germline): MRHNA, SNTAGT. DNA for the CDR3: TGTGCCAGCAGTGACTCAGGGGGTGATGTGACCGGGGAGCTGTTTTTT. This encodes CASSDSGGDVTGELFF.

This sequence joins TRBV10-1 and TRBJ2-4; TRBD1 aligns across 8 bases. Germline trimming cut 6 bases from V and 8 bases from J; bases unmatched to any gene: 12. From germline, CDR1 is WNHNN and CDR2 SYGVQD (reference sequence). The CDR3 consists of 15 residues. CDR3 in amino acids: CASSERTGLMDIQYF. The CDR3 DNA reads TGCGCCAGCAGCGAGAGGACAGGGTTGATGGACATTCAGTACTTC.

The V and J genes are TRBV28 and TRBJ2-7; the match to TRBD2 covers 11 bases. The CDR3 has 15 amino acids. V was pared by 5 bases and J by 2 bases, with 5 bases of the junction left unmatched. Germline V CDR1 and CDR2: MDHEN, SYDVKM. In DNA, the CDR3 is TGTGCCAGCAGTCAACTAGCGGGAGTTCCCTACGAGCAGTACTTC. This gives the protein CASSQLAGVPYEQYF.